The 5 T cell receptor beta chains reported below all come from one sample, sequenced in a study of blood T cells in healthy people across ages. PCR was performed a second time for about 7 to 12 cycles using a sample-barcoded 5' primer and a J-beta primer mix. MiXCR, applied by TCRdb to the 5' RACE reads, yields one record per CDR3 protein. This table has some 690,000 distinct CDR3 sequences, about 20% appearing once. Material: blood. These receptor sequences come from a man aged 65 to 85 in good health.

The chain combines TRBV28 with TRBJ1-2; no definite D call. The CDR3 length is 13 residues. CDR1 MDHEN and CDR2 SYDVKM come from the germline V gene. V lost 4 bases and J lost 4, with 10 bases in between. The CDR3 reads CASSSGRAYGYTF. The CDR3 region has the DNA TGTGCCAGCAGTTCGGGCAGAGCCTATGGCTACACCTTC.

There are a few counts of this clonotype. Here the CDR3 DNA reads TGCAGTGCTAGAGATAGGGGGGACTCCTACAATGAGCAGTTCTTC. Amino acid sequence: CSARDRGDSYNEQFF. The rearrangement uses TRBV20-1 and TRBJ2-1; tentatively, D is TRBD1 or TRBD2 (6 bases each). The germline V gene encodes CDR1 DFQATT and CDR2 SNEGSKA (reference sequence). The CDR3 runs to 15 residues. V lost 0 bases and J lost 0, with 9 bases in between.

The chain uses TRBV12-3 or TRBV12-4 and TRBJ2-5, with D possibly matching TRBD1 (5 bases). V was trimmed by 2 bases and J by 3 bases, leaving 13 bases between them. The CDR3 is made up of 15 amino acids. The CDR3 bases are TGTGCCAGCAGTTTACACCCAGGGTTAGAAGAGACCCAGTACTTC. This codes for CASSLHPGLEETQYF.

This chain connects TRBV4-1 to TRBJ2-7; 8 bases are a match to TRBD2. The J call may be wrong; the DNA end is better matched by TRBJ2-5. Germline V gives CDR1 MGHRA, CDR2 YSYEKL. This CDR3 spans 15 amino acids. The CDR3 region has the DNA TGCGCCAGCAGCCAAAAGCGGGAGTCGGCAGAGACCCAGTACTTC. Translation: CASSQKRESAETQYF.

This clonotype was recorded a few times. The genes are TRBV12-3 or TRBV12-4 and TRBJ1-4; no reliable D call. This CDR3 region has 12 residues. Trimming took off 4 bases at V and 8 bases at J, with 8 bases between the two ends. The CDR3 reads CASSSVNEKLFF. CDR3 nucleotide sequence: TGTGCCAGCAGTTCCGTTAACGAAAAACTGTTTTTT.